These T cell receptor beta chains were read from a single sample in a study of blood T cell repertoires in COVID-19. Repertoires were generated with immunoSEQ multiplex PCR, while TCRdb's copy carries only in-frame clones and drops some. The sample records some 100,000 clones, approximately 88% being singletons. The specimen sequenced was peripheral blood. These receptors all come from a woman aged 55-70 years with acute or convalescent COVID-19. The CDR3 runs from the conserved cysteine through the conserved F or W. The D gene is left open where the match is weak. A clone size is listed for some rows: how often the clone was seen (once, few, many), or a class if it is expanded.

D gene,V gene,clone size,J gene,CDR3 protein,CDR3 DNA
NA,TRBV19,NA,TRBJ1-1,CASSMREKNTEAFF,TGTGCCAGTAGTATGAGGGAGAAGAACACTGAAGCTTTCTTT
NA,TRBV15,NA,TRBJ1-2,CATSSTRDIYGYTF,TGTGCCACCAGCAGTACTCGGGACATCTATGGCTACACCTTC
NA,TRBV28,NA,TRBJ1-2,CASSPPQDYGYTF,TGTGCCAGCAGTCCCCCACAGGACTATGGCTACACCTTC
TRBD1,TRBV7-6,once,TRBJ1-5,CASSLGQGGDSNQPQHF,TGTGCCAGCAGCTTAGGCCAGGGGGGAGATAGCAATCAGCCCCAGCATTTT
NA,TRBV7-8,NA,TRBJ2-7,CASSSNIYEQYF,TGTGCCAGCAGCTCTAATATCTACGAGCAGTACTTC
TRBD1,TRBV5-4,NA,TRBJ1-4,CASSPGQGAEGEKLFF,TGTGCCAGCAGCCCAGGACAGGGGGCAGAGGGGGAAAAACTGTTTTTT
NA,TRBV9,once,TRBJ1-5,CASSVDSGGSQPQHF,TGTGCCAGCAGCGTAGATTCGGGGGGAAGTCAGCCCCAGCATTTT
TRBD2,TRBV9,few,TRBJ2-7,CASSVAWSSGGDEQYF,TGTGCCAGCAGCGTAGCTTGGTCTAGCGGGGGTGACGAGCAGTACTTC
NA,TRBV3-1/TRBV3-2,NA,TRBJ1-1,CASSQDHGGGTEAFF,TGTGCCAGCAGCCAAGATCACGGGGGAGGGACTGAAGCTTTCTTT
TRBD2,TRBV5-1,NA,TRBJ2-5,CASRRASGVEETQYF,TGCGCCAGCAGACGCGCTAGCGGGGTAGAAGAGACCCAGTACTTC
TRBD1,TRBV7-2,NA,TRBJ1-2,CASSPPVGQGELNGYTF,TGTGCCAGCAGCCCCCCGGTGGGACAGGGCGAGTTGAATGGCTACACCTTC
NA,TRBV6-5,few,TRBJ2-5,CASSPSDWSRETQYF,TGTGCCAGCAGTCCTAGTGACTGGTCGCGGGAGACCCAGTACTTC
TRBD1,TRBV19,NA,TRBJ2-5,CASSPGGVEKTQYF,TGTGCCAGTAGCCCAGGGGGCGTTGAAAAGACCCAGTACTTC
TRBD1,TRBV12-3/TRBV12-4,NA,TRBJ1-1,CASRRTGSTEAFF,TGTGCCAGCAGGAGGACAGGGAGCACTGAAGCTTTCTTT
NA,TRBV6-2/TRBV6-3,NA,TRBJ1-5,CASSKGWGRESSQPQHF,TGTGCCAGCAGTAAAGGGTGGGGGCGTGAGAGTAGTCAGCCCCAGCATTTT
NA,TRBV28,NA,TRBJ1-2,CASSFVGEGTTNYGYTF,TGTGCCAGCAGTTTTGTGGGCGAGGGTACAACTAACTATGGCTACACCTTC
TRBD1,TRBV4-1,NA,TRBJ2-7,CASSPQQGADEQYF,TGCGCCAGCAGTCCCCAACAGGGGGCGGACGAGCAGTACTTC
NA,TRBV7-9,NA,TRBJ1-1,CASSPRGGILMNTEAFF,TGTGCCAGCAGCCCCAGAGGGGGAATTTTAATGAACACTGAAGCTTTCTTT
TRBD1,TRBV12-3/TRBV12-4,once,TRBJ2-1,CASRADRDNEQFF,TGTGCCAGCAGAGCGGACAGGGACAATGAGCAGTTCTTC
NA,TRBV28,once,TRBJ1-2,CASKSGDKDLSGYTF,TGTGCCAGCAAATCGGGGGATAAGGATCTGAGTGGCTACACCTTC
NA,TRBV28,NA,TRBJ1-6,CAIKPISGDSPLHF,TGTGCCATTAAGCCGATTTCAGGGGATTCACCCCTCCACTTT
NA,TRBV9,NA,TRBJ1-6,CASSPQGLGNSPLHF,TGTGCCAGCAGCCCCCAGGGACTTGGCAATTCACCCCTCCACTTT
NA,TRBV3-1/TRBV3-2,NA,TRBJ1-5,CASSQGSGVSNQPQHF,TGTGCCAGCAGCCAAGGATCCGGGGTGAGCAATCAGCCCCAGCATTTT
TRBD1,TRBV2,NA,TRBJ2-1,CASSSGTGLHNEQFF,TGTGCCAGCAGCTCCGGGACAGGGCTTCACAATGAGCAGTTCTTC
TRBD2,TRBV9,NA,TRBJ2-5,CASSVGPAGWETQYF,TGTGCCAGCAGCGTAGGGCCAGCGGGGTGGGAGACCCAGTACTTC
NA,TRBV30,NA,TRBJ1-5,CAWSGGDGQPQHF,TGTGCCTGGAGTGGCGGCGACGGCCAGCCCCAGCATTTT
TRBD2,TRBV6-4,NA,TRBJ2-3,CASSDLGTDSMGGDTQYF,TGTGCCAGCAGTGACTTGGGGACCGATTCGATGGGGGGGGATACGCAGTATTTT
NA,TRBV6-4,NA,TRBJ2-5,CASSVEVGETQYF,TGTGCCAGCAGTGTCGAGGTCGGGGAGACCCAGTACTTC
NA,TRBV28,NA,TRBJ2-7,CASSLLYYEQYF,TGTGCCAGCAGTTTATTGTACTACGAGCAGTACTTC
TRBD2,TRBV5-1,NA,TRBJ2-7,CASSLGTSGYEQYF,TGCGCCAGCAGCTTAGGGACTAGCGGGTACGAGCAGTACTTC
NA,TRBV5-1,few,TRBJ1-2,CASSLDGASGYTF,TGCGCCAGCAGCTTGGACGGAGCGAGTGGCTACACCTTC
NA,TRBV6-5,few,TRBJ1-2,CASSYVQGANYGYTF,TGTGCCAGCAGCTACGTACAGGGTGCTAACTATGGCTACACCTTC
NA,TRBV28,NA,TRBJ1-5,CASSISFAIQHF,TGTGCCAGCAGTATATCTTTCGCGATCCAGCATTTT
TRBD2,TRBV7-3,NA,TRBJ2-5,CASSLGLAGRGVETQYF,TGTGCCAGCAGCTTAGGGCTAGCGGGGAGGGGTGTGGAGACCCAGTACTTC
TRBD1,TRBV4-2,NA,TRBJ2-3,CASSRDRTTDTQYF,TGTGCCAGCAGCCGGGACAGAACCACAGATACGCAGTATTTT
NA,TRBV30,few,TRBJ2-7,CAWSEGVEVEVQYF,TGTGCCTGGAGTGAAGGTGTGGAGGTCGAGGTGCAGTACTTC
NA,TRBV9,NA,TRBJ1-2,CASSVASGRNYGYTF,TGTGCCAGCAGCGTAGCGTCCGGGAGGAACTATGGCTACACCTTC
NA,TRBV27,many,TRBJ1-1,CASSLYRAGRPMNTEAFF,TGTGCCAGCAGTTTATATCGTGCAGGGCGACCTATGAACACTGAAGCTTTCTTT
TRBD2,TRBV4-1,NA,TRBJ2-1,CASSQLPGLGRNEQFF,TGCGCCAGCAGCCAACTACCGGGACTAGGCCGCAATGAGCAGTTCTTC
NA,TRBV7-3,NA,TRBJ2-3,CASSAAGAGTDTQYF,TGTGCCAGCAGCGCCGCGGGGGCCGGCACAGATACGCAGTATTTT
TRBD1,TRBV2,few,TRBJ1-2,CASKAGGKYGYTF,TGTGCCAGCAAGGCAGGGGGGAAATATGGCTACACCTTC
NA,TRBV20-1,NA,TRBJ2-1,CSASSPVAKDNEQFF,TGCAGTGCTAGTTCCCCAGTAGCCAAAGACAATGAGCAGTTCTTC
NA,TRBV27,once,TRBJ1-4,CASRTGLNEKLFF,TGTGCCAGCAGAACAGGGTTGAATGAAAAACTGTTTTTT
TRBD1,TRBV7-3,NA,TRBJ2-2,CASSAHRGTGELFF,TGTGCCAGCAGCGCACACAGGGGCACCGGGGAGCTGTTTTTT
NA,TRBV28,once,TRBJ1-2,CASRTGGYGYTF,TGTGCCAGCAGAACGGGAGGCTATGGCTACACCTTC
TRBD1,TRBV19,NA,TRBJ1-5,CASTSGGGNQPQHF,TGTGCCAGTACCTCAGGGGGCGGCAATCAGCCCCAGCATTTT
TRBD1,TRBV2,few,TRBJ1-2,CASSADRVYGYTF,TGTGCCAGCAGCGCTGACAGGGTTTATGGCTACACCTTC